These T cell receptor beta chains were read from a single sample in a study of blood T cell repertoires in COVID-19. Clones were read by immunoSEQ multiplex PCR, and TCRdb kept only the in-frame ones, dropping some. The top ten hold 3.5% of the sample, which has 140,000 or so clones, roughly 80% seen once. Sample: peripheral blood. The receptors shown here come from a man aged 65-85 years who had recovered from COVID-19. Each CDR3 is given with its conserved first and last residue. A D gene is named only where the DNA matches it firmly. Rows may omit the clone size; those that give it use once, few, many or a size class.

TRBV12-5	-	TRBD1	TRBJ2-7	CASGLGTGGGEQYF	TGTGCTAGTGGTCTCGGGACAGGGGGCGGCGAGCAGTACTTC
TRBV4-3	-	-	TRBJ2-3	CASSQGGGRLPTDTQYF	TGCGCCAGCAGCCAAGGGGGGGGCCGCCTCCCCACAGATACGCAGTATTTT
TRBV3-1/TRBV3-2	few	-	TRBJ1-3	CASSQKGHNSGNTIYF	TGTGCCAGCAGCCAAAAGGGACACAACTCTGGAAACACCATATATTTT
TRBV3-1/TRBV3-2	few	TRBD2	TRBJ2-1	CASSQEGGLAGPPYNEQFF	TGTGCCAGCAGCCAAGAAGGTGGACTAGCGGGACCCCCCTACAATGAGCAGTTCTTC
TRBV3-1/TRBV3-2	few	TRBD1	TRBJ1-2	CASKGQGFDGYTF	TGTGCCAGCAAGGGACAGGGATTCGATGGCTACACCTTC
TRBV19	-	TRBD1	TRBJ1-1	CASRDRGSTEAFF	TGTGCCAGTAGAGACAGGGGGTCCACTGAAGCTTTCTTT
TRBV30	once	TRBD2	TRBJ2-1	CAWSGLAGEGRNEQFF	TGTGCCTGGAGTGGACTAGCGGGAGAGGGTAGAAATGAGCAGTTCTTC
TRBV19	-	TRBD1	TRBJ2-1	CASSTGRTYNEQFF	TGTGCCAGTTCGACAGGGCGGACCTACAATGAGCAGTTCTTC
TRBV10-3	-	TRBD1	TRBJ2-5	CAIRADRGQETQYF	TGTGCCATCAGAGCGGACAGGGGCCAAGAGACCCAGTACTTC
TRBV27	-	-	TRBJ2-7	CASSSRLAAYSYEQYF	TGTGCCAGCAGTTCACGTCTGGCGGCCTACTCCTACGAGCAGTACTTC
TRBV6-5	-	-	TRBJ1-2	CASSYSLSGNYGYTF	TGTGCCAGCAGTTACTCCCTGTCCGGGAACTATGGCTACACCTTC
TRBV2	-	-	TRBJ1-5	CASSWDGTGQPQHF	TGTGCCAGCAGCTGGGACGGCACAGGGCAGCCCCAGCATTTT
TRBV12-5	-	TRBD1	TRBJ2-7	CASGDRDTYEQYF	TGTGCTAGTGGGGACAGGGACACCTACGAGCAGTACTTC
TRBV11-2	once	-	TRBJ2-1	CASSLTGKSSYNEQFF	TGTGCCAGCAGCTTAACGGGGAAAAGCTCCTACAATGAGCAGTTCTTC
TRBV7-9	-	-	TRBJ1-4	CASSSRRGPGGEKLFF	TGTGCCAGCAGCTCCCGTCGTGGCCCGGGAGGTGAAAAACTGTTTTTT
TRBV27	-	-	TRBJ2-7	CASSPLWSGSYEQYF	TGTGCCAGCAGCCCACTTTGGAGCGGTTCCTACGAGCAGTACTTC
TRBV7-8	once	TRBD1	TRBJ1-2	CASSLGQGATYGYTF	TGTGCCAGCAGCCTCGGACAGGGGGCTACTTACGGCTACACCTTC
TRBV3-1/TRBV3-2	-	-	TRBJ1-1	CASSQSFRQEKSMAFF	TGTGCCAGCAGCCAGAGTTTTCGGCAGGAAAAAAGTATGGCTTTCTTT
TRBV5-1	-	TRBD2	TRBJ2-7	CASSTSGHSYEQYF	TGCGCCAGCAGTACTAGCGGCCACTCCTACGAGCAGTACTTC
TRBV7-9	-	-	TRBJ2-3	CAGQGNPTDTQYF	TGTGCCGGCCAGGGAAACCCCACAGATACGCAGTATTTT
TRBV5-1	-	TRBD2	TRBJ2-2	CASSSWSVGLAGGARLTGELFF	TGCGCCAGCAGCTCTTGGTCGGTCGGACTAGCGGGAGGCGCGAGGTTAACCGGGGAGCTGTTTTTT
TRBV4-2	-	TRBD1	TRBJ1-3	CASSQGTGGNTIYF	TGTGCCAGCAGCCAAGGGACAGGGGGAAACACCATATATTTT
TRBV18	-	-	TRBJ2-7	CASSQNAGTHYEQYF	TGTGCCAGCTCACAAAATGCAGGGACACACTACGAGCAGTACTTC
TRBV5-4	-	TRBD1	TRBJ2-7	CASSLWTGGDEQYF	TGTGCCAGCAGCCTCTGGACAGGGGGCGACGAGCAGTACTTC
TRBV5-4	-	TRBD1	TRBJ2-7	CASSLGGQGNEQYF	TGTGCCAGCAGCTTGGGGGGACAGGGGAACGAGCAGTACTTC
TRBV6-6	-	-	TRBJ2-5	CASSYSIYVGETQYF	TGTGCCAGCAGTTACTCAATCTATGTTGGAGAGACCCAGTACTTC
TRBV7-9	-	-	TRBJ2-7	CASVLPGTYEQYF	TGTGCCAGCGTTCTCCCCGGGACCTACGAGCAGTACTTC
TRBV5-1	once	TRBD2	TRBJ2-2	CASSSGTSVTGELFF	TGCGCCAGCAGCTCCGGGACTAGCGTAACCGGGGAGCTGTTTTTT
TRBV4-1	-	-	TRBJ2-7	CASSQEGRDNEQYF	TGCGCCAGCAGCCAAGAGGGGCGGGATAACGAGCAGTACTTC
TRBV7-9	-	-	TRBJ2-1	CASSLTREQFF	TGTGCCAGCAGCTTAACGAGAGAGCAGTTCTTC
TRBV14	-	-	TRBJ1-2	CASSPSTGYGYTF	TGTGCCAGCAGCCCTTCCACAGGCTATGGCTACACCTTC
TRBV12-5	-	TRBD2	TRBJ2-1	CASGLGIAGGGNEQFF	TGTGCTAGTGGTTTGGGGATAGCGGGTGGGGGCAATGAGCAGTTCTTC
TRBV27	-	-	TRBJ2-3	CASSWGLGGTDTQYF	TGTGCCAGCTCCTGGGGACTTGGAGGCACAGATACGCAGTATTTT
TRBV7-9	-	-	TRBJ1-1	CASGPRGALEAFF	TGTGCCAGCGGCCCCCGGGGGGCCCTAGAAGCTTTCTTT
TRBV18	-	TRBD2	TRBJ2-1	CASSPNDGRAYNEQFF	TGTGCCAGCTCACCAAATGACGGGAGGGCCTACAATGAGCAGTTCTTC
TRBV5-1	-	TRBD1	TRBJ2-5	CASSVTDRVQETQYF	TGCGCCAGCAGCGTCACCGACAGGGTTCAAGAGACCCAGTACTTC
TRBV7-3	-	TRBD2	TRBJ2-1	CASSIGLAGGSYNEQFF	TGTGCCAGCAGCATAGGACTAGCGGGAGGCTCCTACAATGAGCAGTTCTTC
TRBV19	-	TRBD2	TRBJ2-2	CASSIGLAGNTGELFF	TGTGCCAGTAGTATAGGACTAGCGGGAAACACCGGGGAGCTGTTTTTT
TRBV5-1	-	TRBD1	TRBJ1-5	CASSDGQGGVEPQHF	TGCGCCAGCAGCGACGGACAGGGTGGGGTTGAGCCCCAGCATTTT
TRBV2	few	TRBD2	TRBJ2-5	CASSDGGLAGETQYF	TGTGCCAGCAGTGACGGGGGACTAGCAGGGGAGACCCAGTACTTC
TRBV7-2	-	-	TRBJ1-2	CASSFGSLGYGYTF	TGTGCCAGCAGCTTCGGGAGCCTTGGGTATGGCTACACCTTC
TRBV6-5	-	TRBD2	TRBJ2-7	CASSRRREDEQYF	TGTGCCAGCAGTAGGAGACGGGAGGACGAGCAGTACTTC
TRBV27	few	-	TRBJ2-7	CASGSRDREYEQYF	TGTGCCAGCGGCTCCCGGGACCGGGAGTACGAGCAGTACTTC
TRBV12-3/TRBV12-4	-	-	TRBJ2-7	CASSWDFYYEQYF	TGTGCCAGCAGTTGGGACTTTTACTACGAGCAGTACTTC
TRBV5-1	-	-	TRBJ1-2	CASSLRDSNYGYTF	TGCGCCAGCAGCTTGAGGGACTCTAACTATGGCTACACCTTC
TRBV2	-	-	TRBJ1-5	CASSTRGSQPQHF	TGTGCCAGCAGTACTAGAGGGAGCCAGCCCCAGCATTTT
TRBV9	few	-	TRBJ2-3	CASSVRGMGTDTQYF	TGTGCCAGCAGCGTACGGGGGATGGGCACAGATACGCAGTATTTT
TRBV12-3/TRBV12-4	-	-	TRBJ2-7	CASSPFGSYEQYF	TGTGCCAGCAGTCCCTTTGGGAGCTACGAGCAGTACTTC
TRBV7-9	-	-	TRBJ2-7	CASSLDAGLYEQYF	TGTGCCAGCAGCTTAGATGCAGGGCTCTACGAGCAGTACTTC
TRBV7-9	-	-	TRBJ2-1	CASSQGPTNRFF	TGTGCCAGCAGCCAGGGGCCAACAAATCGGTTCTTC
TRBV5-4	-	TRBD2	TRBJ2-3	CASSYLAGAPDTQYF	TGTGCCAGCAGCTATCTAGCGGGAGCGCCCGATACGCAGTATTTT
TRBV29-1	-	TRBD2	TRBJ2-3	CSVDYGGRAYTQYF	TGCAGCGTTGATTACGGCGGGAGGGCCTATACGCAGTATTTT
TRBV6-2/TRBV6-3	-	TRBD2	TRBJ2-1	CASSGLAGGLSSYNEQFF	TGTGCCAGCAGTGGACTAGCGGGAGGCCTAAGCTCCTACAATGAGCAGTTCTTC